This entry lists 20 T cell receptor beta chains sequenced from one sample in a study of T cells in tuberculosis. Cells were sorted from thawed PBMC rested overnight and stained with GMM-loaded CD1B tetramer, viability dye and anti-CD3. The CD1B tetramers carried C32 glucose monomycolate purified from Rhodococcus equi. TCRdb's table, derived via immunoSEQ multiplex PCR, lists solely in-frame clones and lacks some. The sample holds 50,000 or so clones; approximately 86% are singletons and the top ten take roughly a fifth. Sequencing was done on a sample of CD1b-GMM tetramer-negative cells sorted from PBMCs. Source of these receptors: an adult woman with latent tuberculosis.

This chain joins TRBV7-2 and TRBJ2-5; TRBD2 might be the D (6 bases). The closer fit of TRBJ2-7 to the DNA end suggests the J call may be wrong. The CDR3 spans 14 residues. CDR1 is SGHTA, CDR2 FQGNSA, per germline. CDR3 nucleotide sequence: TGTGCCAGCAGCCCTCCTAGCGCGTCCTACGAGCAGTACTTC. Translation gives CASSPPSASYEQYF.

The chain couples TRBV27 to TRBJ1-1, with a tentative D call TRBD1 (5 bases). The V gene's germline CDR1 is MNHEY and CDR2 SMNVEV (reference sequence). V gave up 6 bases and J gave up 1 base, with 9 bases separating them. The CDR3 is 13 amino acids. This CDR3 reads CASSFGQNTEAFF. CDR3 coding DNA: TGTGCCAGCAGCTTCGGACAGAACACTGAAGCTTTCTTT.

This chain links TRBV12-5 with TRBJ2-7, with D hard to call. This CDR3 has 12 amino acids. V lost 5 bases to trimming and J lost 2 bases, with 7 bases between them. CDR1 and CDR2 (germline): LGHNT, FRNRAP. The CDR3 loop is CASGPSPYEQYF. The CDR3 DNA follows: TGTGCTAGTGGTCCGTCCCCCTACGAGCAGTACTTC. The whole variable domain, filled in from reference TRBV12-5 and TRBJ2-7, reads DARVTQTPRHKVTEMGQEVTMRCQPILGHNTVFWYRQTMMQGLELLAYFRNRAPLDDSGMPKDRFSAEMPDATLATLKIQPSEPRDSAVYFCASGPSPYEQYFGPGTRLTVT.

This chain links TRBV29-1 with TRBJ2-5; the D is unclear. Germline lookup yields CDR1 SQVTM and CDR2 ANQGSEA. This CDR3 has 11 amino acids. Trimming took 4 bases from V and 3 from J, leaving 6 bases between them. The CDR3 bases are TGCAGCGTTGCGCGTAAAGAGACCCAGTACTTC. Amino acid sequence: CSVARKETQYF.

In DNA, the CDR3 is TGTGCCAGTACCACAGGGGGAGGGAACACCGGGGAGCTGTTTTTT. Protein sequence: CASTTGGGNTGELFF. This chain connects TRBV19 to TRBJ2-2; TRBD1 agrees at 8 bases. The germline V gene has CDR1 LNHDA and CDR2 SQIVND (reference sequence). V was clipped by 7 bases and J by 1 base; unmatched bases: 5. The CDR3 runs to 15 residues.

The chain recombines TRBV9 with TRBJ2-2, with 8 bases that match TRBD1. V dropped 3 bases and J dropped 4; count of bases not matched to a gene: 5. The CDR3 is 15 amino acids. The germline CDR1 and CDR2 sequences are SGDLS and YYNGEE. The CDR3 DNA is TGTGCCAGCAGCGAGCAGGGGGCGCGCACCGGGGAGCTGTTTTTT. Protein: CASSEQGARTGELFF.

The chain is built from TRBV27 and TRBJ2-1; 9 bases align to TRBD1. V was pared by 6 bases and J by 7 bases, with 10 bases of the junction left unmatched. Per the germline V gene, CDR1 is MNHEY and CDR2 is SMNVEV (reference sequence). The length of the CDR3 is 15 residues. In DNA, the CDR3 is TGTGCCAGCAGCAAGCCGGGACAGGGAGAGAATGAGCAGTTCTTC. Translation gives CASSKPGQGENEQFF.

The chain links TRBV19 to TRBJ2-2, with TRBD1 matching 9 bases. Unmatched junction bases numbered 4, after V lost 7 bases and J lost 7 bases. Germline loops: CDR1 LNHDA, CDR2 SQIVND (reference sequence). CDR3 length equals 13 residues. Written as DNA, the CDR3 is TGTGCCAGTAACCGACAGGGGGGCGGGGAGCTGTTTTTT. It is translated as CASNRQGGGELFF.

A single count supports this clone. The chain links TRBV7-9 to TRBJ1-2; D ambiguous. V shed 2 bases and J shed 3 bases, with 22 bases lying between them. The CDR3 covers 18 residues. CDR1 SEHNR and CDR2 FQNEAQ come from the germline V gene (reference sequence). The CDR3 bases are TGTGCCAGCAGCTTAAAGCCCGCGTTTCGGCCAGGTTACTATGGCTACACCTTC. It specifies CASSLKPAFRPGYYGYTF. Combining the CDR3 with reference TRBV7-9 and TRBJ1-2 gives the whole variable domain DTGVSQNPRHKITKRGQNVTFRCDPISEHNRLYWYRQTLGQGPEFLTYFQNEAQLEKSRLLSDRFSAERPKGSFSTLEIQRTEQGDSAMYLCASSLKPAFRPGYYGYTFGSGTRLTVV.

The J gene is TRBJ2-5, the V gene TRBV7-2, with TRBD2 as a possible D gene (6 bases). The ends were cut back, 3 bases at V and 4 bases at J, with 15 bases in the middle. CDR1 and CDR2 from the germline V gene are SGHTA and FQGNSA. This CDR3 spans 15 amino acids. CDR3 amino acids: CASSFTGTSLETQYF. CDR3 nucleotide sequence: TGTGCCAGCAGCTTCACCGGGACTTCCCTAGAGACCCAGTACTTC.

The chain recombines TRBV4-3 with TRBJ1-1, with a tentative D call TRBD1 (5 bases). Germline V gene data show CDR1 as LGHNA and CDR2 as YSLEER. The CDR3 covers 15 residues. Trimming removed 0 bases from V and 1 base from J, with 9 bases in between. CDR3 DNA sequence: TGCGCCAGCAGCCAAGAAGGGGCAGGGAACACTGAAGCTTTCTTT. Its protein product is CASSQEGAGNTEAFF.

V is TRBV30 and J is TRBJ1-2; D not certain. The CDR3 consists of 12 residues. Trimming removed 4 bases from V and 6 bases from J, with 12 bases in between. Looked up from germline, CDR1 is GTSNPN and CDR2 is SVGIG (reference sequence). The CDR3 protein is CAWTRRGNGYTF. For the CDR3, the DNA is TGTGCCTGGACCCGCCGGGGTAATGGCTACACCTTC.

This clone has just one count. The CDR3 bases are TGCAGCGTTGAAGATGGAGGGTCCAATGAGCAGTTCTTC. Translation: CSVEDGGSNEQFF. The chain couples TRBV29-1 to TRBJ2-1, with D possibly TRBD2 on 6 matching bases. The CDR3 totals 13 residues. Germline CDR1 reads SQVTM; CDR2 reads ANQGSEA. V was shortened by 0 bases and J by 6 bases, with 9 bases between the two germline ends.

V is TRBV19 and J is TRBJ2-5; 10 bases map to TRBD2. V lost 1 base, J lost 5 bases, and 10 bases stayed unmatched. Germline V CDR1 and CDR2: LNHDA, SQIVND (reference sequence). The CDR3 totals 17 residues. The CDR3 loop is CASSIGTLAGARETQYF. The DNA of the CDR3 is TGTGCCAGTAGTATAGGAACCCTAGCGGGGGCGAGGGAGACCCAGTACTTC.

The chain couples TRBV5-4 to TRBJ1-1; TRBD1 agrees at 9 bases. CDR3 length equals 15 residues. Germline V gene sequence: CDR1 SGHNT, CDR2 YYREEE (reference sequence). The V gene end was trimmed by 4 bases and the J gene end by 5 bases; junction bases not matched to a gene: 9. This CDR3 reads CASSRTDRGETEAFF. DNA for the CDR3: TGTGCCAGCAGCCGCACTGACAGGGGGGAAACTGAAGCTTTCTTT.

This chain links TRBV14 with TRBJ1-1, with 7 bases matching TRBD1. CDR3 size: 16 residues. Per the germline V gene, CDR1 is SGHDN and CDR2 is FVKESK. V shed 3 bases and J 6 bases; nucleotides not matched to a gene: 13. CDR3 DNA sequence: TGTGCCAGCAGCCAGGGTAGGGGGAAAGGGGGCGCTGAAGCTTTCTTT. Protein product: CASSQGRGKGGAEAFF.

The V and J genes are TRBV4-1 and TRBJ2-7; TRBD1 aligns across 8 bases. This CDR3 has 14 amino acids. V lost 5 bases to trimming and J lost 4 bases; unmatched junction nucleotides: 7. CDR1 and CDR2 (germline): MGHRA, YSYEKL. The CDR3 sequence: CASSLEQGAYEQYF. Written as DNA, the CDR3 is TGCGCCAGCAGCTTAGAGCAGGGGGCGTACGAGCAGTACTTC.

This clone was counted only a few times. At the DNA level, this CDR3 is encoded by other sequences in the same sample as well. The gene calls are TRBV6-4 and TRBJ2-3; 10 nucleotides line up with TRBD2. The CDR3 runs to 15 residues. Per germline, CDR1 MRHNA and CDR2 SNTAGT. With 3 bases clipped from V and 5 bases from J, the junction kept 5 bases outside the gene matches. The CDR3 DNA follows: TGTGCCAGCAGTGAAGGAGCGGGGGGGAAAGATACGCAGTATTTT. It specifies CASSEGAGGKDTQYF.

The chain uses TRBV7-9 and TRBJ1-1, with a possible D match to TRBD1 (6 bases). The CDR3 loop spans 14 amino acids. V lost 1 base and J 11 bases, leaving 17 bases between the germline ends. Germline V CDR1 and CDR2: SEHNR, FQNEAQ (reference sequence). Here the CDR3 reads CASSLDMGAVSAFF. CDR3 DNA: TGTGCCAGCAGCTTAGACATGGGGGCGGTTAGTGCTTTCTTT.

The chain employs TRBV6-4 and TRBJ2-3; 9 positions agree with TRBD1. The CDR3 spans 15 residues. The V gene end was trimmed by 5 bases and the J gene end by 3 bases; junction bases not matched to a gene: 6. The germline V gene encodes CDR1 MRHNA and CDR2 SNTAGT. Written as DNA, the CDR3 is TGTGCCAGCAGTCCCGGGACAGGGCGGACAGATACGCAGTATTTT. It translates to CASSPGTGRTDTQYF.